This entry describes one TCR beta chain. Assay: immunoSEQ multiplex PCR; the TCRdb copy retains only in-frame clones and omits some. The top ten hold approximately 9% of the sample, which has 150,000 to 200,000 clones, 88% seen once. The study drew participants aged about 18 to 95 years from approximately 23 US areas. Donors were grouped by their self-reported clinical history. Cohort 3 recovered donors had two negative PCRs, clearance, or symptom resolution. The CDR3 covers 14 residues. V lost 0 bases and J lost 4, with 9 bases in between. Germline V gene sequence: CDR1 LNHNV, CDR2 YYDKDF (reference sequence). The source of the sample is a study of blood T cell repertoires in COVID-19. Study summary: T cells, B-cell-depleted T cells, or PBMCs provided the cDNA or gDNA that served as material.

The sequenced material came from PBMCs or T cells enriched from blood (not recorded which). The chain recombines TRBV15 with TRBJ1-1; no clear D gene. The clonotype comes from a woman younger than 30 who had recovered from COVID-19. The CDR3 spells CATSRDELSTEAFF. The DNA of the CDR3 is TGTGCCACCAGCAGAGACGAGTTGAGCACTGAAGCTTTCTTT. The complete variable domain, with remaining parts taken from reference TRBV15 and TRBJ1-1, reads DAMVIQNPRYQVTQFGKPVTLSCSQTLNHNVMYWYQQKSSQAPKLLFHYYDKDFNNEADTPDNFQSRRPNTSFCFLDIRSPGLGDTAMYLCATSRDELSTEAFFGQGTRLTVV.